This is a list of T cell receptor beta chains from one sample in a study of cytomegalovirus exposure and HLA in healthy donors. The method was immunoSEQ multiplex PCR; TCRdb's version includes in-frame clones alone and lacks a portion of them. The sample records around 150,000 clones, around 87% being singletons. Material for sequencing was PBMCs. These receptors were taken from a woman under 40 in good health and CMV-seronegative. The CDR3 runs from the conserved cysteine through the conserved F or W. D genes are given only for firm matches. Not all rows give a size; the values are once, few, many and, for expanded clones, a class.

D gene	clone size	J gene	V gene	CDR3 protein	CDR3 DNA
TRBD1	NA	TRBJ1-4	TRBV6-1	CASGQGPNEKLFF	TGTGCCAGCGGACAGGGTCCTAATGAAAAACTGTTTTTT
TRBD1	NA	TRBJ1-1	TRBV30	CAWSDSYRGEAFF	TGTGCCTGGAGTGATAGCTACAGGGGAGAAGCTTTCTTT
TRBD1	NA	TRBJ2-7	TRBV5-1	CASSPQTGGTYEQYF	TGCGCCAGCAGCCCACAGACAGGGGGGACCTACGAGCAGTACTTC
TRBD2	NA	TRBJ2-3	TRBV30	CAWSVRAGATDTQYF	TGTGCCTGGAGTGTACGAGCGGGGGCCACAGATACGCAGTATTTT
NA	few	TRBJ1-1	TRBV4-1	CASSQDGGRSDTEAFF	TGCGCCAGCAGCCAAGATGGGGGCAGGAGCGACACTGAAGCTTTCTTT
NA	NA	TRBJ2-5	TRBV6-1	CASSEPGGGKKTQYF	TGTGCCAGCAGTGAACCCGGGGGAGGCAAAAAGACCCAGTACTTC
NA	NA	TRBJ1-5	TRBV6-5	CASSPGGSQPQHF	TGTGCCAGCAGTCCCGGGGGGAGTCAGCCCCAGCATTTT
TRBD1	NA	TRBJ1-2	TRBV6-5	CASSPDRNYGYTF	TGTGCCAGCAGTCCGGACAGGAACTATGGCTACACCTTC
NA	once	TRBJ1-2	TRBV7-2	CASSPDTDYGYTF	TGTGCCAGCAGCCCCGACACGGACTATGGCTACACCTTC
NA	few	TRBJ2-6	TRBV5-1	CASSPTGAGANVLTF	TGCGCCAGCAGCCCGACGGGAGCTGGGGCCAACGTCCTGACTTTC
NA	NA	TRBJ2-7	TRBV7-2	CASSSGLGYEQYF	TGTGCCAGCAGCTCAGGGTTAGGATACGAGCAGTACTTC
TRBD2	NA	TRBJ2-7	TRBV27	CASSKSGSNHEQYF	TGTGCCAGCAGTAAAAGCGGGAGTAACCACGAGCAGTACTTC
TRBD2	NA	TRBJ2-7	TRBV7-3	CASSLGAGGPYEQYF	TGTGCCAGCAGCTTAGGAGCGGGGGGGCCCTACGAGCAGTACTTC
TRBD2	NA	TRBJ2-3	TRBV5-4	CASSRHSGGASDTQYF	TGTGCCAGCAGCCGGCACTCGGGGGGTGCTTCAGATACGCAGTATTTT
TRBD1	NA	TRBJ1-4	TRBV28	CASSYRGHQEKLFF	TGTGCCAGCAGTTACAGGGGGCATCAAGAAAAACTGTTTTTT
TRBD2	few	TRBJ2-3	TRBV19	CATAGLGAPMQYF	TGTGCCACCGCGGGACTAGGAGCCCCTATGCAGTATTTT
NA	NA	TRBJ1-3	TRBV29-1	CSVLSGNTIYF	TGCAGCGTTCTCTCTGGAAACACCATATATTTT
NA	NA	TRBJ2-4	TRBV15	CATSRRPTTVLAKNIQYF	TGTGCCACCAGCAGACGACCCACGACAGTTCTAGCCAAAAACATTCAGTACTTC
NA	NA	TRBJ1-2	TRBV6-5	CASRYDRNYGYTF	TGTGCCAGCAGATATGACAGGAACTATGGCTACACCTTC
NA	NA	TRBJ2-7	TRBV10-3	CAITASPGPSYEQYF	TGTGCCATCACCGCTAGCCCCGGACCCTCCTACGAGCAGTACTTC
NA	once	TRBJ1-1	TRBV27	CASSLIKGPNTEAFF	TGTGCCAGCAGTTTGATCAAGGGGCCGAACACTGAAGCTTTCTTT
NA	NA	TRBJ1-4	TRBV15	CATSSQDNEKLFF	TGTGCCACCAGCTCGCAGGATAATGAAAAACTGTTTTTT
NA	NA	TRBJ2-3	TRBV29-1	CSVLQGLSDTQYF	TGCAGCGTCCTACAGGGTCTTTCAGATACGCAGTATTTT
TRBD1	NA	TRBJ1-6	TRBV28	CASSSPDRDWHSPLHF	TGTGCCAGCAGTTCCCCTGACAGGGACTGGCATTCACCCCTCCACTTT
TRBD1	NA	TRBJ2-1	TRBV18	CASSPPGQGRSYGQFF	TGTGCCAGCTCACCCCCGGGACAGGGGAGATCTTATGGGCAGTTCTTC
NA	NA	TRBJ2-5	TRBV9	CASSGRDIQETQYF	TGTGCTAGCAGCGGACGGGACATCCAAGAGACCCAGTACTTC
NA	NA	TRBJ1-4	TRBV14	CASSRGTTNEKLFF	TGTGCCAGCAGCCGAGGCACAACTAATGAAAAACTGTTTTTT
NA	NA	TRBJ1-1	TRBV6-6	CASSYSRPGGTEAFF	TGTGCCAGCAGTTACTCGAGACCCGGGGGCACTGAAGCTTTCTTT
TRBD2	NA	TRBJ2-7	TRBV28	CASGTPTSGSYEQYF	TGTGCCAGCGGGACCCCGACTAGCGGGAGTTACGAGCAGTACTTC